Listed below are T cell receptor beta chains from one sample, sequenced in a study of blood T cell dynamics during melanoma immunotherapy. Profiling relied on immunoSEQ multiplex PCR, and the TCRdb table lists in-frame clones only, not all of them. The table records about 17,000 clones, approximately 83% of them present only once. The sample was blood, taken from a patient treated with checkpoint blockade. The receptor source for this set is a human donor with melanoma. The CDR3 runs from the conserved cysteine through the conserved F or W. The D gene is left open where the match is weak. A row's size may be missing; if present it is once, few, many or a size class.

CDR3 DNA,CDR3 protein,D gene,V gene,clone size,J gene
TGTGCCAGCAGCCGCCCGGTGGGAGTCGAGCAGTACTTC,CASSRPVGVEQYF,NA,TRBV6-6,NA,TRBJ2-7
TGTGCCAGTAGTATACCGGCGGCGGCTGAAGCTTTCTTT,CASSIPAAAEAFF,NA,TRBV19,few,TRBJ1-1
TGTGCCAGCAGCTTAGAAGCAGGCTACAATGAGCAGTTCTTC,CASSLEAGYNEQFF,NA,TRBV11-3,NA,TRBJ2-1
TGTGCCAGCAGTCCGAGCGGGAGGGCCCTCGTTGATACGCAGTATTTT,CASSPSGRALVDTQYF,TRBD2,TRBV7-9,NA,TRBJ2-3
TGTGCCAGCTCTCCAGGCAGGGATACGCAGTATTTT,CASSPGRDTQYF,NA,TRBV18,NA,TRBJ2-3
TGTGCCAGCAGTGCAAGAGCTCAGGGGGACCGAGCGGCGGGAGAGGCTTACGAGCAGTACTTC,CASSARAQGDRAAGEAYEQYF,NA,TRBV2,NA,TRBJ2-7
TGCAGCGTTGAATCCACCGACAGTAACGAGCAGTACTTC,CSVESTDSNEQYF,NA,TRBV29-1,NA,TRBJ2-7
TGTGCCAGCAGCCCTTTTAGCGGGAGTCCCTACGAGCAGTACTTC,CASSPFSGSPYEQYF,TRBD2,TRBV27,NA,TRBJ2-7
TGCAGCGTTGAGGAGCCGGGCGGGAGGGCCGGAACAAGGACCGGGGAGCTGTTTTTT,CSVEEPGGRAGTRTGELFF,TRBD2,TRBV29-1,once,TRBJ2-2
TGTGCCAGCAGCTTGGGAATAGCGGTTGAGACCCAGTACTTC,CASSLGIAVETQYF,NA,TRBV7-3,NA,TRBJ2-5
TGTGCCAGCAGCTTTTCGGGACAGGGATCAGATACGCAGTATTTT,CASSFSGQGSDTQYF,TRBD1,TRBV7-6,NA,TRBJ2-3
TGTGCCAGCAGCGGGGGGGCTGCTACGCCCTACGAGCAGTACTTC,CASSGGAATPYEQYF,NA,TRBV7-3,NA,TRBJ2-7
TGTGCCAGCAGCCGTCCCCGGGACTCTAATTACGAGCAGTACTTC,CASSRPRDSNYEQYF,NA,TRBV7-8,NA,TRBJ2-7
TGTGCCTGGAGTGTGTATGCGACTGAAGCTTTCTTT,CAWSVYATEAFF,NA,TRBV30,NA,TRBJ1-1
TGTGCCAGAAGCTTGGTATCAGTTTCACCCCTCCACTTT,CARSLVSVSPLHF,NA,TRBV5-3,NA,TRBJ1-6
TGTGCCAGCAGCCAAAGGGCGGGGGCCACAGATACGCAGTATTTT,CASSQRAGATDTQYF,NA,TRBV14,NA,TRBJ2-3
TGCGCCAGCAGCCGCCAAAGGACTAGCGGTGCCTCAGATACGCAGTATTTT,CASSRQRTSGASDTQYF,TRBD2,TRBV4-3,NA,TRBJ2-3
TGTGCCAGCAGCCCCTCGGGTCAGCCCCAGCATTTT,CASSPSGQPQHF,NA,TRBV7-8,NA,TRBJ1-5
TGTGCCAGCAGCCCCGATAACAGCAATCAGCCCCAGCATTTT,CASSPDNSNQPQHF,NA,TRBV9,few,TRBJ1-5
TGTGCCAGCAGCCGAGACAGTGCGGAATATGGCTACACCTTC,CASSRDSAEYGYTF,NA,TRBV4-2,NA,TRBJ1-2
TGCGCCAGCAGCCAAACGGGAGGAGATACGCAGTATTTT,CASSQTGGDTQYF,TRBD2,TRBV5-1,NA,TRBJ2-3
TGTGCCAGCAGCTTAGCACCTATACAGGGGGCGCGCGGCTACACCTTC,CASSLAPIQGARGYTF,TRBD1,TRBV7-2,once,TRBJ1-2
TGTGCCAGTAATTACCAATCTGGAAACACCATATATTTT,CASNYQSGNTIYF,NA,TRBV19,NA,TRBJ1-3
TGTGCCAGTAGTCCTCGGACATCGCAGAGACTAGCGGGAGACTACGAGCAGTACTTC,CASSPRTSQRLAGDYEQYF,TRBD2,TRBV19,NA,TRBJ2-7
TGTGCCTCAGAGGGATCTGGAAACACCATATATTTT,CASEGSGNTIYF,NA,TRBV10-3,NA,TRBJ1-3
TGTGCCAGCAGCAATACAGGGAGGCGCAATCAGCCCCAGCATTTT,CASSNTGRRNQPQHF,NA,TRBV14,NA,TRBJ1-5
TGTGCCAGCAGCTTAGAGGAGCGTAGTTACGAGCAGTACTTC,CASSLEERSYEQYF,NA,TRBV11-2,once,TRBJ2-7
TGCAGCGTTGCAGAGAATAGCAATCAGCCCCAGCATTTT,CSVAENSNQPQHF,NA,TRBV29-1,NA,TRBJ1-5
TGTGCCATCAATACGGGCGGTAAAGCTAGCTATGGCTACACCTTC,CAINTGGKASYGYTF,NA,TRBV10-3,NA,TRBJ1-2
TGTGCCAGCAGCTTGTCACAGGGGAGTTTCAGCGGGGAGCTGTTTTTT,CASSLSQGSFSGELFF,TRBD1,TRBV5-4,NA,TRBJ2-2
TGTGCCAGCAGTGTGACAGGGAACACTGAAGCTTTCTTT,CASSVTGNTEAFF,NA,TRBV6-1,few,TRBJ1-1
TGTGCCAGCAGTTTATCAGGGAGCTCCTATAATTCACCCCTCCACTTT,CASSLSGSSYNSPLHF,NA,TRBV28,NA,TRBJ1-6
TGTGCCAGTAGTATGGAGGGGGACTATGGCTACACCTTC,CASSMEGDYGYTF,NA,TRBV19,NA,TRBJ1-2
TGTGCCAGCAGCCCAGGCGGGCCTGGCAATCAGCCCCAGCATTTT,CASSPGGPGNQPQHF,NA,TRBV7-2,once,TRBJ1-5
TGCGCCAGCAGCTACAGGGCGGGGGAGCAGTACTTC,CASSYRAGEQYF,NA,TRBV5-1,NA,TRBJ2-7
TGTGCCAGCAGCTTAGATCAGCCCAGCGGAGGGTTGGGTAAGCAGTTCTTC,CASSLDQPSGGLGKQFF,NA,TRBV11-3,NA,TRBJ2-1
TGCGCCAGCAGTCAATATGGGCGTAGCGAGACAGGGGCATCGCTGAGCACCGGGGAGCTGTTTTTT,CASSQYGRSETGASLSTGELFF,TRBD1,TRBV23-1,NA,TRBJ2-2
TGTGCCAGCAGCTACTTAGCGGGCGACCTCTCCTACAATGAGCAGTTCTTC,CASSYLAGDLSYNEQFF,TRBD2,TRBV7-8,NA,TRBJ2-1
TGTGCCAGCAGTTACGTACAAGGACAGGGTTATACGCAGTATTTT,CASSYVQGQGYTQYF,TRBD1,TRBV6-5,few,TRBJ2-3
TGTGCCAGCAGCTTCCAGCGGGAGACCGAGCAGTACTTC,CASSFQRETEQYF,TRBD2,TRBV11-2,NA,TRBJ2-7
TGTGCCAGCAGCTTAAGAGACGGCGGGGCCTCCTACAATGAGCAGTTCTTC,CASSLRDGGASYNEQFF,NA,TRBV7-2,NA,TRBJ2-1
TGTGCCAGCAGTTACCAAACAGGCTCTGGAAACACCATATATTTT,CASSYQTGSGNTIYF,NA,TRBV6-5,NA,TRBJ1-3
TGTGCCAGCTCACCACCGGGTTCCCAAGAGACCCAGTACTTC,CASSPPGSQETQYF,NA,TRBV18,NA,TRBJ2-5
TGTGCCAGCACCCAGCAAAAGGGGGGGGGTCAGCCCCAGCATTTT,CASTQQKGGGQPQHF,NA,TRBV28,NA,TRBJ1-5
TGTGCCAGTAGTACCCGTAGCGGCCCCTACGAGCAGTACTTC,CASSTRSGPYEQYF,NA,TRBV19,NA,TRBJ2-7
TGCGCCAGCAGTCCGGCGACGGCGAACACCGGGGAGCTGTTTTTT,CASSPATANTGELFF,NA,TRBV5-1,NA,TRBJ2-2
TGTGCCAGCAGACGGGGACTAAATGACCGGGATACGCAGTATTTT,CASRRGLNDRDTQYF,TRBD2,TRBV7-9,NA,TRBJ2-3
TGTGCCAGTAGTATGCGCCTGGGACATAGCAATCAGCCCCAGCATTTT,CASSMRLGHSNQPQHF,NA,TRBV19,few,TRBJ1-5
TGCGCCAGCAGCCGGGACAGGGGGGCTTACGAGCAGTACTTC,CASSRDRGAYEQYF,TRBD1,TRBV4-3,NA,TRBJ2-7
TGTGCCATCAGTAATGGTGTTCTCCGCACCCAAGATACGCAGTATTTT,CAISNGVLRTQDTQYF,NA,TRBV10-3,NA,TRBJ2-3